A selection of T cell receptor beta chains follows, all from one sample in a study of T cells in Graves' hyperthyroidism and ophthalmopathy. Each CDR3 protein gets one entry after TCRdb re-called the multiplex PCR reads with MiXCR. The sample records hundreds of thousands of distinct CDR3 sequences, 14% to 15% being singletons. The specimen was blood. The receptor set was obtained from a man between 18 and 29 years old with Graves' ophthalmopathy. CDR3s leave out the opening cysteine and the closing phenylalanine or tryptophan.

V: TRBV7-3; CDR3: ASSGKPGLAYNEQF
V: TRBV10-1; CDR3: ASSGVAGVGLNEQF
V: TRBV28; CDR3: ASSFFGTNQETQY
V: TRBV7-8; CDR3: ASSLQASGPSYEQY
V: TRBV19; CDR3: ASSLDSGWELF
V: TRBV6-6; CDR3: ASSYTGQVSEAF
V: TRBV3-1; CDR3: ASSQRTSGGLY
V: TRBV5-1; CDR3: ASSYGDSNQPQH
V: TRBV6-1; CDR3: ASIDSGGLGNEQF
V: TRBV20-1; CDR3: SAPGPSTDTQY
V: TRBV6-1; CDR3: ASRTEGTTEAF
V: TRBV2; CDR3: ASNRKETQY
V: TRBV6-2/TRBV6-3; CDR3: ASSGPGGRETQY
V: TRBV7-9; CDR3: ASSLGVTGTGELF
V: TRBV7-8; CDR3: ASSLALPQGRGGNTIY
V: TRBV30; CDR3: AWSPTGDQPQH
V: TRBV5-1; CDR3: ASSLSAPENEQF
V: TRBV12-3/TRBV12-4; CDR3: ASSFGGGGTDTQY
V: TRBV12-3/TRBV12-4; CDR3: ASSFVLAGAGDTQY
V: TRBV19; CDR3: ASSPGGPPKSGYT
V: TRBV10-3; CDR3: AISYNRGSSGNTIY
V: TRBV6-1; CDR3: ASSWAASSGNTIY
V: TRBV10-3; CDR3: AIRPTGQGAPETQY
V: TRBV3-1; CDR3: ASSPPRGLTEAF
V: TRBV30; CDR3: AWDWGVEQF
V: TRBV10-3; CDR3: AISQGQGNNYGYT
V: TRBV29-1; CDR3: SVDLQTNEQF
V: TRBV3-1; CDR3: ASSLRAREQY
V: TRBV2; CDR3: ASSGPSGQRFYGYT
V: TRBV27; CDR3: ASSLRGTARETQY
V: TRBV15; CDR3: ATSRESGPGEAF
V: TRBV7-2; CDR3: ASSLARTGNTEAF
V: TRBV29-1; CDR3: SVGRERDTEAF
V: TRBV15; CDR3: ATSREGSGNTIY
V: TRBV6-1; CDR3: ASSLPSGGSYEQY
V: TRBV30; CDR3: AGQGDTEAF
V: TRBV10-1; CDR3: ASRGTSTNEQF
V: TRBV6-1; CDR3: ASRAYESPLH
V: TRBV10-2; CDR3: ASSTVNTEAF
V: TRBV2; CDR3: ASSELAGYNEQF